Below are 14 T cell receptor beta chains sequenced from a single sample in a study of breast tumors, draining lymph nodes, adjacent tissues. TCRdb independently ran MiXCR on the multiplex PCR reads; one entry per CDR3 protein. The table includes approximately 210,000 distinct CDR3 sequences, 32% detected once. Samples came from axillary lymph nodes draining the breast cancer. Sequencing input: axillary lymph node tissue. These receptor sequences come from a female donor with breast cancer. Some clones in this sample may be carry-over from other donors' samples.

This clonotype was found many times. This chain joins TRBV6-1 and TRBJ1-2; possible D gene TRBD1, 6 bases. The CDR3 loop spans 17 amino acids. In germline, CDR1 is MNHNS, CDR2 SASEGT. The germline V and J ends were trimmed by 1 base and 4 bases, with 19 bases remaining between them. The CDR3: CASSEGPSGRGLYGYTF. CDR3 in DNA: TGTGCCAGCAGTGAAGGTCCCTCGGGCAGGGGACTCTATGGCTACACCTTC.

A note on this clonotype: An end of the junction does not agree with germline; a read error may underlie this. The chain combines TRBV4-3 with TRBJ1-2, with D perhaps TRBD1 (5 bases). The CDR3 consists of 18 residues. Germline-derived CDR1 and CDR2 are LGHNA and YSLEER. The CDR3 DNA follows: TGCGCCAGCAGCCAAGATCCAGGGAGCTCCCAGGCTAACTATGGTTACACCTTC. It yields the protein CASSQDPGSSQANYGYTF.

The gene calls are TRBV19 and TRBJ2-7, with D maybe TRBD1 (6 bases). Trimming removed 6 bases from V and 2 bases from J, with 11 bases in between. This CDR3 contains 13 residues. The germline V gene has CDR1 LNHDA and CDR2 SQIVND (reference sequence). The CDR3 loop reads CASSQDSPYEQYF. The CDR3 DNA reads TGTGCCAGTAGCCAGGACAGCCCCTACGAGCAGTACTTC.

This clonotype was recorded once. The chain couples TRBV9 to TRBJ2-1, with D maybe TRBD1 (7 bases). CDR3 length equals 16 residues. Trimming took off 3 bases at V and 10 bases at J, with 23 bases between the two ends. The germline V gene encodes CDR1 SGDLS and CDR2 YYNGEE. CDR3 loop: CASSASLRGAGAEQFF. CDR3 DNA: TGTGCCAGCAGCGCCAGCCTCAGGGGGGCTGGGGCCGAGCAGTTCTTC.

The V gene is TRBV20-1, the J gene TRBJ1-2; 8 nucleotides match TRBD1. CDR3 length: 13 residues. The ends lost 6 bases at V and 8 bases at J; junction bases unmatched: 11. Germline assignment: CDR1 DFQATT and CDR2 SNEGSKA (reference sequence). In DNA form, the CDR3 reads TGCAGTGCGCCGCCTACGGACAGGGACGGCTACACCTTC. This translates into CSAPPTDRDGYTF.

The sample holds many counts of this clonotype. V usage is TRBV15 and J usage is TRBJ2-1; 11 bases match TRBD1. Looked up from germline, CDR1 is LNHNV and CDR2 is YYDKDF (reference sequence). V trimming: 3 bases; J trimming: 7 bases; junction bases outside the gene matches: 5. The CDR3 contains 15 residues. As DNA, the CDR3 is TGTGCCACCAGCAGGGACAGGGGGCCCTCTAATGAGCAGTTCTTC. The encoded protein is CATSRDRGPSNEQFF.

This clonotype was observed a few times. V and J are TRBV11-3 and TRBJ1-1, with D possibly being TRBD1 (5 bases). V was shortened by 2 bases and J by 8 bases, with 9 bases between the two germline ends. The CDR3 is 12 amino acids. Germline V gene sequence: CDR1 SGHNT, CDR2 YENEEA. The CDR3 spells CASSLQRDEAFF. CDR3 DNA sequence: TGTGCCAGCAGCTTACAAAGGGACGAAGCTTTCTTT. The whole variable domain, filled in from reference TRBV11-3 and TRBJ1-1, reads EAGVVQSPRYKIIEKKQPVAFWCNPISGHNTLYWYLQNLGQGPELLIRYENEEAVDDSQLPKDRFSAERLKGVDSTLKIQPAELGDSAVYLCASSLQRDEAFFGQGTRLTVV.

In its sample, this clonotype was seen many times. This rearrangement joins TRBV19 to TRBJ2-1; TRBD2 matches 11 bases. V lost 3 bases to trimming and J lost 5 bases; unmatched junction nucleotides: 6. Germline lookup yields CDR1 LNHDA and CDR2 SQIVND (reference sequence). There are 16 residues in the CDR3. CDR3 DNA: TGTGCCAGTAGTATTTCTCGGACTAGCGGGCACAATGAGCAGTTCTTC. Translating it yields CASSISRTSGHNEQFF.

Worth noting for this clonotype: A read error may explain this, as a much larger clone is one base away. V usage is TRBV12-3 or TRBV12-4 and J usage is TRBJ1-5, with D perhaps TRBD1 (5 bases). The CDR3 consists of 14 residues. V lost 4 bases to trimming and J lost 7 bases, with 14 bases between them. DNA of the CDR3: TGTGCCAGCAGTTGCGACAGAAATGACCAGCCCCAGCATTTT. This gives the protein CASSCDRNDQPQHF.

The chain employs TRBV2 and TRBJ1-2; 10 bases match TRBD1. Trimming at V came to 4 bases and at J to 4 bases, leaving 18 bases not matched to a gene. Germline CDR1 and CDR2: SNHLY and FYNNEI. CDR3 length: 19 residues. CDR3 residues: CASSVTITQETGGVYGYTF. The CDR3 nucleotides are TGTGCCAGCAGTGTCACAATTACTCAAGAGACAGGGGGCGTCTATGGCTACACCTTC. Full variable domain (outside the CDR3, taken from reference TRBV2 and TRBJ1-2): EPEVTQTPSHQVTQMGQEVILRCVPISNHLYFYWYRQILGQKVEFLVSFYNNEISEKSEIFDDQFSVERPDGSNFTLKIRSTKLEDSAMYFCASSVTITQETGGVYGYTFGSGTRLTVV.

This clonotype was seen ten or more times. The rearrangement links TRBV6-4 to TRBJ2-3, with 7 positions matching TRBD1. After removal of 7 bases from V and 2 bases from J, the junction contained 9 bases not matched to a gene. The CDR3 has 15 residues. The germline CDR1 and CDR2 sequences are MRHNA and SNTAGT. The CDR3 nucleotides read TGTGCCAGCACCCCCGGGACAGAATTCACAGATACGCAGTATTTT. It yields the protein CASTPGTEFTDTQYF.

The J gene is TRBJ2-3, the V gene TRBV3-1; 13 nucleotides match TRBD2. Germline V gene sequence: CDR1 LGHDT, CDR2 YNNKEL (reference sequence). V shed 2 bases and J 0 bases; nucleotides not matched to a gene: 8. This CDR3 contains 19 residues. CDR3 DNA sequence: TGTGCCAGCAGCCAACTATCCGGGACTAGCGGGACCAGCACAGATACGCAGTATTTT. Translated, it gives CASSQLSGTSGTSTDTQYF.

In its sample, this clonotype was seen many times. The chain is built from TRBV30 and TRBJ1-2; 7 nucleotides agree with TRBD1. J gave up 2 bases and V 0 bases, and 6 bases lay outside the gene matches. CDR1 is GTSNPN, CDR2 SVGIG, per germline (reference sequence). CDR3 length: 15 amino acids. The CDR3 reads CAWSVSWTGNYGYTF. The CDR3 DNA reads TGTGCCTGGAGTGTATCCTGGACAGGAAACTATGGCTACACCTTC.

In its sample, this clonotype was seen many times. The gene calls are TRBV2 and TRBJ1-2; D remains unclear. This CDR3 contains 12 residues. Per germline, CDR1 SNHLY and CDR2 FYNNEI. V was pared by 2 bases and J by 4 bases, with 5 bases between. The CDR3 loop is CASSEFLYGYTF. The CDR3, as DNA: TGTGCCAGCAGTGAATTTCTCTATGGCTACACCTTC.